In this sample, the clone carrying this TCR beta chain turned up a few times. Deletions cut 0 bases from V and 2 bases from J, with 10 bases between. Germline V lookup: CDR1 GTSNPN, CDR2 SVGIG (reference sequence). The CDR3 is made up of 14 amino acids. The data were obtained in a study of blood T cells in healthy people across ages. For the second PCR, which ran for roughly 7 to 11 cycles, a sample-barcoded 5' primer and a J-beta primer mix were used. TCRdb re-called the 5' RACE reads through MiXCR, storing one row per CDR3 protein. The top ten hold 7.7% of the sample, which has 1.5 million to 2 million distinct CDR3 sequences, 28% seen once.

Material: blood. The clonotype comes from a woman in her 30s in good health. The gene calls are TRBV30 and TRBJ1-2; D gene uncertain. The CDR3 sequence: CAWSVSVGNYGYTF. The CDR3 DNA is TGTGCCTGGAGTGTTTCGGTTGGGAACTATGGCTACACCTTC.